Listed here is a single T cell receptor (beta chain). Authors' processing steps: How many nucleated cells were present was estimated from reference gene primer amplification. The method was immunoSEQ multiplex PCR; TCRdb's version includes in-frame clones alone and lacks a portion of them. V and J calls and clone size are given by that table; D and trimming were obtained from the DNA. Among 270,000 or so clones listed, approximately 77% were seen once. The sample originates from a study of blood T cell repertoires in COVID-19. Study background: COVID-19 samples collected from the United States, Italy and Spain covered acute and convalescent phases. T cells, B-cell-depleted T cells, or PBMCs provided the cDNA or gDNA that served as material.

The V and J ends lost 5 bases and 8 bases, in that order; junction bases with no gene match: 12. CDR1 is KGHDR and CDR2 is SFDVKD in the germline V gene. The CDR3 is 16 residues long. The chain links TRBV24-1 to TRBJ2-1; 9 positions match TRBD2. The sequence was obtained from a woman aged 18-29 years with acute or convalescent COVID-19. The source material was peripheral blood. CDR3 in DNA: TGTGCCACCAGTGGGGTTCCTAGCGGGACCTTTGATGAGCAGTTCTTC. It specifies CATSGVPSGTFDEQFF.